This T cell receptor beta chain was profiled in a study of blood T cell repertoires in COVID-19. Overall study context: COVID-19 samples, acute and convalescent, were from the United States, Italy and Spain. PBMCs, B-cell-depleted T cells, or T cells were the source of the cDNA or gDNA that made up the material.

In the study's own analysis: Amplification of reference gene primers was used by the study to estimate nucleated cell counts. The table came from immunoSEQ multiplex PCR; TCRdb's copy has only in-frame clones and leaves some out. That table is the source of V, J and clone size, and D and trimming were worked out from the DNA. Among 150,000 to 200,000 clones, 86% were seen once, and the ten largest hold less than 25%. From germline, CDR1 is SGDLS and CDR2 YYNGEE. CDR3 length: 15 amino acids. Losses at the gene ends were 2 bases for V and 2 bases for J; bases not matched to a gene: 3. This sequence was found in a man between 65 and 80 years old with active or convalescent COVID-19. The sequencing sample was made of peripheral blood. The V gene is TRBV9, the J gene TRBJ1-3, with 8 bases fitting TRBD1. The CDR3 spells CASSVTGGPGNTIYF. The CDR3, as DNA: TGTGCCAGCAGCGTCACAGGGGGTCCTGGAAACACCATATATTTT.